This TCR beta chain was identified in a study of T-cell reconstitution after alpha-beta-depleted transplantation in children. Findings of the study overall: At the one-year point after transplant, T-cell counts and TCRbeta diversity were found to come mostly from T cells that had been newly produced.

This clonotype showed up many times. The antigen is undetermined. CDR1 and CDR2 from the germline V gene are SEHNR and FQNEAQ (reference sequence). V was cut by 3 bases and J by 1 base, with 8 bases left in between. This CDR3 is built from 14 residues. Unique molecular identifiers were built into the TCRbeta library. TCRdb re-called the PCR reads through MiXCR, storing one row per CDR3 protein. The top ten clones hold roughly 7% of a sample with about 300,000 distinct CDR3 sequences, 9.5% to 13% of them seen once. The chain combines TRBV7-9 with TRBJ2-3, with no clear D. The sample was PBMCs, taken before TCRalphabeta/CD19-depleted stem cell transplant. The sequence was obtained from a boy under three years old with acute myeloid leukemia, due to receive a stem cell transplant. The CDR3 spells CASSLVPGTDTQYF. The CDR3 DNA is TGTGCCAGCAGCTTGGTCCCGGGCACAGATACGCAGTATTTT.